The rows below give T cell receptor beta chains drawn from one sample of a study of control samples from healthy donors and cancer patients. Libraries were prepared by immunoSEQ multiplex PCR; TCRdb keeps only in-frame clonotypes and omits some of them. This repertoire shows about 130,000 clones, 92% found once; its top ten account for approximately 2%. Sequencing was done on a sample of blood. These receptors were obtained from a woman in her forties or fifties in good health. Both conserved end residues are part of each CDR3. Fields, in order: J gene, D gene, V gene, clone size, CDR3 protein, CDR3 DNA. The D gene is left open where the match is weak. Clone size is stated in some rows and not others, as once, few, many or a class when expanded.

J: TRBJ1-5; D: TRBD1; V: TRBV3-1/TRBV3-2; size: .; CDR3: CASSQDFSTGRNQPQHF; DNA: TGTGCCAGCAGCCAAGACTTTTCGACAGGGCGCAATCAGCCCCAGCATTTT
J: TRBJ1-2; D: .; V: TRBV29-1; size: .; CDR3: CSVNVAGKGYTF; DNA: TGCAGCGTTAACGTCGCAGGGAAAGGCTACACCTTC
J: TRBJ2-7; D: TRBD2; V: TRBV19; size: .; CDR3: CASSMGIAGTYEQYF; DNA: TGTGCCAGTAGTATGGGGATAGCGGGAACCTACGAGCAGTACTTC
J: TRBJ1-1; D: TRBD1; V: TRBV6-5; size: few; CDR3: CATRDRAFTEAFF; DNA: TGTGCCACCCGGGACAGGGCCTTCACTGAAGCTTTCTTT
J: TRBJ1-2; D: .; V: TRBV10-3; size: .; CDR3: CAISLDKNYGYTF; DNA: TGTGCCATCAGTCTGGACAAAAACTATGGCTACACCTTC
J: TRBJ1-1; D: .; V: TRBV5-5; size: .; CDR3: CASSYSSTGTTDRQF; DNA: TGTGCCAGCAGTTATTCCTCTACCGGGACCACGGACCGCCAGTTT
J: TRBJ2-1; D: .; V: TRBV28; size: .; CDR3: CASSTNWVTRSPSYNEQFF; DNA: TGTGCCAGCAGCACAAATTGGGTAACTAGGAGCCCATCCTACAATGAGCAGTTCTTC
J: TRBJ1-2; D: .; V: TRBV3-1/TRBV3-2; size: .; CDR3: CASSQDRANYGYTF; DNA: TGTGCCAGCAGCCAAGACAGAGCTAACTATGGCTACACCTTC
J: TRBJ2-3; D: .; V: TRBV2; size: .; CDR3: CASNQSPTDTQYF; DNA: TGTGCCAGCAACCAGAGCCCCACAGATACGCAGTATTTT
J: TRBJ1-2; D: .; V: TRBV28; size: .; CDR3: CASSLGRENGYTF; DNA: TGTGCCAGCAGTTTGGGACGGGAAAATGGCTACACCTTC
J: TRBJ2-7; D: TRBD1; V: TRBV19; size: .; CDR3: CASSIRTGYHEQYF; DNA: TGTGCCAGTAGTATCCGGACAGGATACCACGAGCAGTACTTC
J: TRBJ1-5; D: TRBD1; V: TRBV2; size: .; CDR3: CASRADRAEESNQPQHF; DNA: TGTGCCAGCAGAGCCGACAGGGCCGAAGAGAGCAATCAGCCCCAGCATTTT
J: TRBJ2-4; D: TRBD1; V: TRBV7-2; size: .; CDR3: CASSLGQGGNIQYF; DNA: TGTGCCAGCAGCTTAGGACAGGGCGGGAACATTCAGTACTTC
J: TRBJ2-7; D: TRBD1; V: TRBV18; size: .; CDR3: CASSPNLGTASYEQYF; DNA: TGTGCCAGCTCACCAAATCTGGGGACAGCCTCCTACGAGCAGTACTTC
J: TRBJ2-5; D: .; V: TRBV5-6; size: .; CDR3: CASSLAFGFQYF; DNA: TGTGCCAGCAGCTTGGCATTCGGGTTCCAGTACTTC
J: TRBJ2-7; D: .; V: TRBV5-1; size: .; CDR3: CASSLGQASSYEQYF; DNA: TGCGCCAGCAGCTTGGGACAGGCTAGCTCCTACGAGCAGTACTTC
J: TRBJ2-2; D: TRBD1; V: TRBV5-1; size: .; CDR3: CASSRGQGLNTGELFF; DNA: TGCGCCAGCAGCAGGGGACAGGGCTTGAACACCGGGGAGCTGTTTTTT
J: TRBJ1-1; D: .; V: TRBV2; size: .; CDR3: CASSAGRTNTEAFF; DNA: TGTGCCAGCAGCGCGGGACGGACGAACACTGAAGCTTTCTTT
J: TRBJ1-1; D: .; V: TRBV28; size: .; CDR3: CASMVNTEAFF; DNA: TGTGCCAGCATGGTGAACACTGAAGCTTTCTTT
J: TRBJ1-6; D: .; V: TRBV29-1; size: .; CDR3: CSVTTGSSYNSPLHF; DNA: TGCAGCGTTACCACAGGGAGCTCCTATAATTCACCCCTCCACTTT
J: TRBJ2-7; D: TRBD1; V: TRBV2; size: .; CDR3: CASTRQGQGDRYEQYF; DNA: TGTGCCAGCACTAGGCAGGGACAGGGGGATCGGTACGAGCAGTACTTC
J: TRBJ1-1; D: .; V: TRBV18; size: .; CDR3: CASSLGGAEAFF; DNA: TGTGCCAGCTCACTGGGAGGCGCTGAAGCTTTCTTT
J: TRBJ2-4; D: .; V: TRBV4-1; size: .; CDR3: CASSLRIDTAKNIQYF; DNA: TGCGCCAGCAGCCTCCGGATAGACACCGCCAAAAACATTCAGTACTTC
J: TRBJ1-2; D: .; V: TRBV4-1; size: .; CDR3: CASSQDLAGVNYGYTF; DNA: TGCGCCAGCAGCCAAGATTTGGCAGGGGTTAACTATGGCTACACCTTC
J: TRBJ1-2; D: TRBD1; V: TRBV6-5; size: .; CDR3: CASKKRQGDYGYTF; DNA: TGTGCCAGCAAGAAGAGACAGGGCGACTATGGCTACACCTTC
J: TRBJ1-1; D: TRBD1; V: TRBV18; size: .; CDR3: CASSPQGQGLRDTEAFF; DNA: TGTGCCAGCTCACCTCAAGGACAGGGTTTAAGGGACACTGAAGCTTTCTTT
J: TRBJ2-1; D: TRBD2; V: TRBV28; size: .; CDR3: CASSSSLGTSGRNEQFF; DNA: TGTGCCAGCAGTTCCTCCCTTGGGACTAGCGGGCGCAATGAGCAGTTCTTC
J: TRBJ1-4; D: .; V: TRBV10-3; size: .; CDR3: CASRGAGVNEKLFF; DNA: TGTGCTTCCAGGGGAGCCGGGGTGAATGAAAAACTGTTTTTT
J: TRBJ1-1; D: .; V: TRBV25-1; size: .; CDR3: CASTQQGAGDTEAFF; DNA: TGTGCCAGCACCCAACAAGGGGCGGGGGACACTGAAGCTTTCTTT
J: TRBJ2-7; D: .; V: TRBV5-6; size: .; CDR3: CASSLDPRRVTYEQYF; DNA: TGTGCCAGCAGCTTGGATCCCAGGAGGGTTACCTACGAGCAGTACTTC
J: TRBJ1-2; D: TRBD1; V: TRBV3-1/TRBV3-2; size: .; CDR3: CASSQLNDRAPYTF; DNA: TGTGCCAGCAGCCAACTAAACGACAGGGCCCCCTACACCTTC
J: TRBJ2-1; D: .; V: TRBV5-4; size: .; CDR3: CASSTPNQVGEQFF; DNA: TGTGCCAGCAGCACCCCGAATCAAGTGGGTGAGCAGTTCTTC
J: TRBJ1-2; D: .; V: TRBV12-5; size: .; CDR3: CASGLTTETTF; DNA: TGTGCTAGTGGTTTGACGACAGAGACAACCTTC
J: TRBJ1-4; D: .; V: TRBV25-1; size: .; CDR3: CASSEVRGVGEKLFF; DNA: TGTGCCAGCAGTGAAGTGAGGGGTGTAGGTGAAAAACTGTTTTTT
J: TRBJ1-1; D: .; V: TRBV6-5; size: .; CDR3: CASSKDGRSEAFF; DNA: TGTGCCAGCAGCAAGGACGGCAGATCTGAAGCTTTCTTT
J: TRBJ1-5; D: TRBD1; V: TRBV12-3/TRBV12-4; size: .; CDR3: CASRGQVNQPQHF; DNA: TGTGCCAGCAGGGGACAGGTAAATCAGCCCCAGCATTTT
J: TRBJ2-3; D: TRBD2; V: TRBV11-3; size: .; CDR3: CASSLGTSGGRNTQYF; DNA: TGTGCCAGCAGCTTAGGCACTAGCGGGGGGAGAAATACGCAGTATTTT
J: TRBJ2-7; D: .; V: TRBV30; size: .; CDR3: CAWGQLRKQYF; DNA: TGTGCCTGGGGACAACTGAGGAAGCAGTACTTC
J: TRBJ2-1; D: TRBD2; V: TRBV28; size: .; CDR3: CASSLGLAGVQGEQFF; DNA: TGTGCCAGCAGTTTAGGACTAGCGGGAGTCCAGGGTGAGCAGTTCTTC
J: TRBJ2-2; D: .; V: TRBV28; size: .; CDR3: CAAGGNTGELFF; DNA: TGTGCGGCGGGCGGGAACACCGGGGAGCTGTTTTTT
J: TRBJ1-5; D: .; V: TRBV19; size: .; CDR3: CASSYSNQPQHF; DNA: TGTGCCAGTAGTTATAGCAATCAGCCCCAGCATTTT
J: TRBJ2-7; D: TRBD2; V: TRBV27; size: .; CDR3: CASSSSGTTYEQYF; DNA: TGTGCCAGCAGTTCTAGCGGGACAACCTACGAGCAGTACTTC
J: TRBJ1-3; D: .; V: TRBV6-6; size: .; CDR3: CASSLKQGSGNTIYF; DNA: TGTGCCAGCAGTTTGAAACAGGGATCTGGAAACACCATATATTTT
J: TRBJ1-4; D: .; V: TRBV7-9; size: .; CDR3: CASSLGAGTEKLFF; DNA: TGTGCCAGCAGCTTAGGGGCAGGGACTGAAAAACTGTTTTTT
J: TRBJ1-2; D: .; V: TRBV30; size: .; CDR3: CAWSVRGGYGYTF; DNA: TGTGCCTGGAGTGTACGTGGGGGCTATGGCTACACCTTC
J: TRBJ2-2; D: .; V: TRBV28; size: .; CDR3: CASSFSAGTNTGELFF; DNA: TGTGCCAGCAGTTTCAGTGCGGGAACGAACACCGGGGAGCTGTTTTTT
J: TRBJ2-7; D: TRBD2; V: TRBV28; size: .; CDR3: CASSAPGLAGLQYF; DNA: TGTGCCAGCAGTGCGCCGGGACTAGCGGGCCTGCAGTACTTC
J: TRBJ2-6; D: .; V: TRBV5-1; size: .; CDR3: CASSLMRGSGANVLTF; DNA: TGCGCCAGCAGCTTGATGCGGGGCTCTGGGGCCAACGTCCTGACTTTC
J: TRBJ2-5; D: .; V: TRBV5-4; size: .; CDR3: CASSLPGRPQETQYF; DNA: TGTGCCAGCAGCTTGCCGGGGAGGCCCCAAGAGACCCAGTACTTC
J: TRBJ2-5; D: .; V: TRBV5-1; size: .; CDR3: CASSLSLSGIETQYF; DNA: TGCGCCAGCAGCTTGTCATTGTCGGGGATAGAGACCCAGTACTTC
J: TRBJ2-7; D: .; V: TRBV2; size: .; CDR3: CASSDRGTYEQYF; DNA: TGTGCCAGCAGTGACAGGGGTACATACGAGCAGTACTTC
J: TRBJ2-7; D: .; V: TRBV9; size: .; CDR3: CASSVEFDEQYF; DNA: TGTGCCAGCAGCGTAGAATTCGACGAGCAGTACTTC
J: TRBJ2-1; D: .; V: TRBV6-4; size: .; CDR3: CASSERPDSYNEQFF; DNA: TGTGCCAGCAGTGAACGGCCGGACAGTTACAATGAGCAGTTCTTC
J: TRBJ1-1; D: .; V: TRBV19; size: .; CDR3: CATARGGRGGVSVNTEAFF; DNA: TGTGCCACCGCCCGCGGGGGGAGGGGAGGCGTGAGTGTGAACACTGAAGCTTTCTTT
J: TRBJ2-7; D: .; V: TRBV28; size: .; CDR3: CASSFGGIGGLEQYF; DNA: TGTGCCAGCAGTTTTGGCGGGATAGGGGGCTTAGAGCAGTACTTC